Below are 7 T cell receptor beta chains sequenced from a single sample in a study of long-term antiretroviral therapy in people with HIV. A v3.0 immunoSEQ assay was performed at survey level. Sequencing was performed with immunoSEQ multiplex PCR; in TCRdb, only in-frame clones are kept and a portion is missing. The sample holds roughly 25,000 clones; approximately 73% are singletons and the top ten take 4.5% to 5%. The sample consisted of unsorted PBMCs, taken 0.5 years after starting antiretroviral therapy. These receptors came from a middle-aged woman with HIV.

The chain has TRBV5-1 and TRBJ2-7; TRBD1 agrees at 9 bases. V dropped 4 bases and J dropped 3; count of bases not matched to a gene: 8. Germline-derived CDR1 and CDR2 are SGHRS and YFSETQ. The CDR3 consists of 15 residues. Written as DNA, the CDR3 is TGCGCCAGCAGCCTCCGGGACAGGGCAGACTACGAGCAGTACTTC. Protein sequence: CASSLRDRADYEQYF.

This rearrangement joins TRBV4-2 to TRBJ2-1; TRBD2 matches at 8 bases. With 0 bases clipped from V and 1 base from J, the junction kept 17 bases outside the gene matches. There are 21 residues in the CDR3. Germline values: CDR1 LGHNA, CDR2 YNFKEQ. CDR3 residues: CASSQEPPGLAGLRSYNEQFF. The DNA for the CDR3 is TGTGCCAGCAGCCAAGAGCCGCCTGGACTAGCAGGTCTTAGGTCCTACAATGAGCAGTTCTTC.

This clone was counted only a few times. This sequence joins TRBV6-5 and TRBJ1-5, with unresolved D. There are 13 residues in the CDR3. V gave up 5 bases and J gave up 6 bases, with 11 bases separating them. CDR1 MNHEY and CDR2 SVGAGI come from the germline V gene. CDR3 protein: CASSGRVSQPQHF. The CDR3 nucleotides read TGTGCCAGCAGTGGAAGGGTGAGTCAGCCCCAGCATTTT.

The chain recombines TRBV27 with TRBJ2-3; D not resolved. CDR1 and CDR2 (germline): MNHEY, SMNVEV (reference sequence). Trimming removed 3 bases at V and 6 bases at J, with 19 bases between. The CDR3 is 16 amino acids. In DNA form, the CDR3 reads TGTGCCAGCAGTTTTCGGCGTCTAGGCTTTCGGGATACGCAGTATTTT. Translating gives CASSFRRLGFRDTQYF.

CDR3 DNA: TGTGCCAGCAGTGAATCAGGGGGTAATGAGCAGTTCTTC. The encoded protein is CASSESGGNEQFF. The chain carries TRBV6-1 and TRBJ2-1, with TRBD1 identical over 7 bases. This CDR3 has 13 amino acids. From germline, CDR1 is MNHNS and CDR2 SASEGT. V lost 2 bases and J lost 7; bases outside the gene matches: 2.

The rearrangement uses TRBV7-9 and TRBJ2-1; 8 bases fit TRBD1. V trimming: 0 bases; J trimming: 8 bases; junction bases outside the gene matches: 3. Germline V CDR1 and CDR2: SEHNR, FQNEAQ (reference sequence). The CDR3 consists of 14 residues. In nucleotides, the CDR3 is TGTGCCAGCAGCTTAGCTGACAGGGGCGATGAGCAGTTCTTC. This encodes CASSLADRGDEQFF. Variable domain in full (rest from reference TRBV7-9 and TRBJ2-1): DTGVSQNPRHKITKRGQNVTFRCDPISEHNRLYWYRQTLGQGPEFLTYFQNEAQLEKSRLLSDRFSAERPKGSFSTLEIQRTEQGDSAMYLCASSLADRGDEQFFGPGTRLTVL.

The rearrangement links TRBV7-2 to TRBJ2-7, with 9 nucleotides matching TRBD1. This CDR3 is built from 13 residues. Germline V gene data show CDR1 as SGHTA and CDR2 as FQGNSA. J lost 4 bases, V lost 7 bases, and 5 bases had no gene match. CDR3 DNA: TGTGCCAGCAAGGGACAGGGTGTGTACGAGCAGTACTTC. It is translated as CASKGQGVYEQYF.